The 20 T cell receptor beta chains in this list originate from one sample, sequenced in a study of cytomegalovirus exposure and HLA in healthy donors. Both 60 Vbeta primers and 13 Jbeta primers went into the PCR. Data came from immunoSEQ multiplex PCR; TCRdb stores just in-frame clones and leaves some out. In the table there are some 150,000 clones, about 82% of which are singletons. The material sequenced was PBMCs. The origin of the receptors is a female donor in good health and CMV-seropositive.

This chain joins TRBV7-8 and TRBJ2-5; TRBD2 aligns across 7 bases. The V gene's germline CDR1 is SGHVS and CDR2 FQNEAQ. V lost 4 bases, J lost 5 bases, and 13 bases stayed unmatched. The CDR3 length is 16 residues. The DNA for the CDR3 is TGTGCCAGCAGCTCAAAACTAGCGCCGGCCGGGGAGACCCAGTACTTC. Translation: CASSSKLAPAGETQYF.

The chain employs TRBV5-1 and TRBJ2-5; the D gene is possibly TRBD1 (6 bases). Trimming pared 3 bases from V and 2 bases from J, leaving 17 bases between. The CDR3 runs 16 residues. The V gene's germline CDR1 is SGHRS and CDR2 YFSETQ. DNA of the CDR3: TGCGCCAGCAGCTCCTTAAACAGGGATGGGCAAGAGACCCAGTACTTC. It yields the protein CASSSLNRDGQETQYF.

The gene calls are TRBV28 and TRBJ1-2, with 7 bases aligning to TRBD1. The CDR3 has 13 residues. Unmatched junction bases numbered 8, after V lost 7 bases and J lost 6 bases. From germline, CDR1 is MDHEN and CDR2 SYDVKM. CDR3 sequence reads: CASTLLGQDGYTF. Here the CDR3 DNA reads TGTGCCAGCACCCTACTTGGACAGGATGGCTACACCTTC.

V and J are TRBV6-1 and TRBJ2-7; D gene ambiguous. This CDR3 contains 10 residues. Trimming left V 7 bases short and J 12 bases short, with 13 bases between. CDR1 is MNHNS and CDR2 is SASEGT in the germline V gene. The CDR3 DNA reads TGTGCCAGCATGGCAGAGGCGATGTACTTC. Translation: CASMAEAMYF.

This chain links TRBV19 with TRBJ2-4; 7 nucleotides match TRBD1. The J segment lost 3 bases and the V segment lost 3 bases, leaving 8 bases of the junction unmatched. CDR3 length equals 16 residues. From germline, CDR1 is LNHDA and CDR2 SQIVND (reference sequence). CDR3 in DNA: TGTGCCAGTAGTATGCTTACAGGGGTTAGCAAAAACATTCAGTACTTC. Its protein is CASSMLTGVSKNIQYF.

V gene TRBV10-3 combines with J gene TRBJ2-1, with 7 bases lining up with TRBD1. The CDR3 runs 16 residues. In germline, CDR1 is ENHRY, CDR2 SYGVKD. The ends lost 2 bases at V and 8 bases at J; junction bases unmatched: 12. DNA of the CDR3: TGTGCCATCAGTGAGAGACACGGACAGGCCTCCGATGAGCAGTTCTTC. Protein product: CAISERHGQASDEQFF.

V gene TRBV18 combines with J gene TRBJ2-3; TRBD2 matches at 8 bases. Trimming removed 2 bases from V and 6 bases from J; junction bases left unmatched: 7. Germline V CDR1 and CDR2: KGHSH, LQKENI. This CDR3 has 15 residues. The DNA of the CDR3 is TGTGCCAGCTCACCATCCCGGGGGGGGTACGATACGCAGTATTTT. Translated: CASSPSRGGYDTQYF.

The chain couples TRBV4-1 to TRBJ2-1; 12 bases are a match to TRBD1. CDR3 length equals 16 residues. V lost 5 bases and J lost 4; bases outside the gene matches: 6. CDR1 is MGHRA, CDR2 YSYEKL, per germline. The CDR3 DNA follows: TGCGCCAGCAGCACCGGGACAGGGGGCGTATACAATGAGCAGTTCTTC. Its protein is CASSTGTGGVYNEQFF.

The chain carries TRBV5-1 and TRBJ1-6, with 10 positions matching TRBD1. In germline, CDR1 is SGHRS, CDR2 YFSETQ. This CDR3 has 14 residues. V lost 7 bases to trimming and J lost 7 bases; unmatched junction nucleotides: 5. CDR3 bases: TGCGCCAGCTCGGGACAGGGGACGAATTCACCCCTCCACTTT. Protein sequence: CASSGQGTNSPLHF.

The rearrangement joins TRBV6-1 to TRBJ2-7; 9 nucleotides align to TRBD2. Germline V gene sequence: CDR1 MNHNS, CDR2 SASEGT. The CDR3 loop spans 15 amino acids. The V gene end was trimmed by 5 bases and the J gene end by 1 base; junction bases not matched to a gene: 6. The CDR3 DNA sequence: TGTGCCAGCAGTAAGCAGCGGGAGGAGTCCTACGAGCAGTACTTC. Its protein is CASSKQREESYEQYF.

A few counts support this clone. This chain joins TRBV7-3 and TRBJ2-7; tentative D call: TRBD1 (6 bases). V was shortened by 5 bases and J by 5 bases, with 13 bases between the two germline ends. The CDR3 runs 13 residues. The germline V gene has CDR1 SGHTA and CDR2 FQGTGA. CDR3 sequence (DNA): TGTGCCAGCAGCCGATACAGGGACGACGAGCAGTACTTC. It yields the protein CASSRYRDDEQYF.

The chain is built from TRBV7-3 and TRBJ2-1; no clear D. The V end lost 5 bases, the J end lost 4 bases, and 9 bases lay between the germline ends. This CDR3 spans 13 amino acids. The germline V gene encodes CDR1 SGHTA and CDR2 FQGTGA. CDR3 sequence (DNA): TGTGCCAGCAGCCCCGAGAGTTACAATGAGCAGTTCTTC. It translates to CASSPESYNEQFF.

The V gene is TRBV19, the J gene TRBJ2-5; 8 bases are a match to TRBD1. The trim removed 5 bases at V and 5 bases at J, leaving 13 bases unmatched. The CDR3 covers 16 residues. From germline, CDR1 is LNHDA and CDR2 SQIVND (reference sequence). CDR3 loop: CASSSVRTGRAETQYF. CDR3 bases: TGTGCCAGTAGTTCAGTCCGGACAGGGAGAGCGGAGACCCAGTACTTC.

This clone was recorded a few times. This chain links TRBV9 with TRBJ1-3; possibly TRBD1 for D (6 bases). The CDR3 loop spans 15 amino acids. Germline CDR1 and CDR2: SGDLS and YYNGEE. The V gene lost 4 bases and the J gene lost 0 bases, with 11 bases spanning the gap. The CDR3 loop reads CASSTTDSSGNTIYF. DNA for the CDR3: TGTGCCAGCAGCACCACGGACAGCTCTGGAAACACCATATATTTT.

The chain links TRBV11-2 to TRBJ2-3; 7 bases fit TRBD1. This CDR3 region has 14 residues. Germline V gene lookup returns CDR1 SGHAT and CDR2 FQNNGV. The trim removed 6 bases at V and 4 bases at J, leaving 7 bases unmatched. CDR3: CASRVAGGSDTQYF. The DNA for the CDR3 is TGTGCCAGCAGAGTGGCAGGGGGATCAGATACGCAGTATTTT. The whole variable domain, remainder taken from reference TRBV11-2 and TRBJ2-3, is EAGVAQSPRYKIIEKRQSVAFWCNPISGHATLYWYQQILGQGPKLLIQFQNNGVVDDSQLPKDRFSAERLKGVDSTLKIQPAKLEDSAVYLCASRVAGGSDTQYFGPGTRLTVL.

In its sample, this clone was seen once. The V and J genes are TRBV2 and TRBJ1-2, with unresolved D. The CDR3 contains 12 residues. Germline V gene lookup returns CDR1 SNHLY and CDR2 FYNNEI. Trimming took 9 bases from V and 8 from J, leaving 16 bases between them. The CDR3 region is CASRRRNSGYTF. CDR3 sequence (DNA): TGTGCCAGTCGGAGGCGGAACTCGGGCTACACCTTC.

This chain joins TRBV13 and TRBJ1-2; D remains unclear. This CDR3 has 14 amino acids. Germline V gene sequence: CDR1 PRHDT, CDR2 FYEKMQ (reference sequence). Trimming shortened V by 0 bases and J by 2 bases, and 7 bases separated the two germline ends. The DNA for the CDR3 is TGTGCCAGCAGCTTAGGCTCCCAGAACTATGGCTACACCTTC. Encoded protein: CASSLGSQNYGYTF.

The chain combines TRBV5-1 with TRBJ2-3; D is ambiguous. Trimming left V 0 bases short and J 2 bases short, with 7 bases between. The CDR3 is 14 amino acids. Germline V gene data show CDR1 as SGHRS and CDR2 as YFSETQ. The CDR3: CASSLATDTDTQYF. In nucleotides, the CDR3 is TGCGCCAGCAGCTTGGCCACAGACACAGATACGCAGTATTTT.

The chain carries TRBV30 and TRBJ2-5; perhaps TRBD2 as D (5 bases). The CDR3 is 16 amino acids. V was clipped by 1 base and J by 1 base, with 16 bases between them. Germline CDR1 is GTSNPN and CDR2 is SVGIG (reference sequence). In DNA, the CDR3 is TGTGCCTGGAGTGGAGGACTCCTTCGAATCCAAGAGACCCAGTACTTC. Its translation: CAWSGGLLRIQETQYF.

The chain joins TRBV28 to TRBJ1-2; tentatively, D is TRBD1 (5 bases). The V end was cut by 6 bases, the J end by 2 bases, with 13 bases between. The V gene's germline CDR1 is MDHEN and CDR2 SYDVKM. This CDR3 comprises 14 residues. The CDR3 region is CASSSQGANYGYTF. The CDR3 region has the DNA TGTGCCAGCAGCTCCCAGGGCGCGAACTATGGCTACACCTTC.